Each of the 19 T cell receptor beta chains below was sequenced from the same sample in a study of regulatory T cells in long-lasting Graves disease. Time point denoted: persistent/refractory GD, antithyroid drugs over 5 years with positive TRAb. PBMCs were the source of the RNA used for TCR sequencing. Construction of TCR beta libraries relied on iRepertoire HTBI primers and on Arm-PCR targeting CDR3 regions. TCRdb re-called the multiplex PCR reads through MiXCR, storing one row per CDR3 protein. The sample has around 460,000 distinct CDR3 sequences; 20% to 25% are singletons. The sequenced sample was peripheral blood mononuclear cells (PBMCs), obtained when the disease was refractory, from a patient treated with antithyroid drugs. The receptors stem from a female donor with Graves disease.

The table lists this clonotype with many counts. CDR3 in amino acids: CASSLGLGSGTQYF. The CDR3 DNA reads TGTGCCAGCAGTTTGGGACTGGGATCGGGGACCCAGTACTTC. V gene TRBV12-3 or TRBV12-4 combines with J gene TRBJ2-5; possible D gene TRBD2, 6 bases. The length of the CDR3 is 14 residues. The ends were cut back, 3 bases at V and 7 bases at J, with 15 bases in the middle.

This clonotype was seen a single time. The CDR3: CAWSSGGPEAFF. The DNA of the CDR3 is TGTGCCTGGAGTAGCGGGGGACCTGAAGCTTTCTTT. J is TRBJ1-1 and V is TRBV30, with a weak D call TRBD1 (5 bases). From germline, CDR1 is GTSNPN and CDR2 SVGIG (reference sequence). Trimming pared 2 bases from V and 6 bases from J, leaving 10 bases between. The CDR3 totals 12 residues.

Only a few counts were recorded for this clonotype. V usage is TRBV3-1 and J usage is TRBJ2-7, with 7 bases identical to TRBD1. With 3 bases clipped from V and 3 bases from J, the junction kept 8 bases outside the gene matches. This CDR3 has 15 residues. Germline CDR1 is LGHDT and CDR2 is YNNKEL (reference sequence). CDR3: CASSQLLGQIYEQYF. In DNA form, the CDR3 reads TGTGCCAGCAGCCAGCTTTTGGGACAGATCTACGAGCAGTACTTC.

This clonotype was found many times. V gene TRBV2 combines with J gene TRBJ1-1, with D possibly being TRBD1 (5 bases). In germline, CDR1 is SNHLY, CDR2 FYNNEI. V lost 8 bases to trimming and J lost 0 bases, with 13 bases between them. CDR3 size: 14 residues. CDR3 sequence (DNA): TGTGCCAGCCGGGGACGGTTAATGAACACTGAAGCTTTCTTT. Its translation: CASRGRLMNTEAFF.

In its sample, this clonotype was seen many times. V usage is TRBV28 and J usage is TRBJ1-4; TRBD1 agrees at 9 bases. J gave up 0 bases and V 7 bases, and 18 bases lay outside the gene matches. Per germline, CDR1 MDHEN and CDR2 SYDVKM. The CDR3 length is 20 residues. DNA for the CDR3: TGTGCCAGCACCCCATGGATGCAGGGACAGGGTACTACAACTAATGAAAAACTGTTTTTT. It codes for CASTPWMQGQGTTTNEKLFF. Full variable domain (remainder filled in from reference TRBV28 and TRBJ1-4): DVKVTQSSRYLVKRTGEKVFLECVQDMDHENMFWYRQDPGLGLRLIYFSYDVKMKEKGDIPEGYSVSREKKERFSLILESASTNQTSMYLCASTPWMQGQGTTTNEKLFFGSGTQLSVL.

This clonotype has more than one count but fewer than ten. The genes are TRBV5-1 and TRBJ1-1, with D maybe TRBD1 (5 bases). V was trimmed by 4 bases and J by 0 bases, leaving 16 bases between them. Germline-derived CDR1 and CDR2 are SGHRS and YFSETQ. The CDR3 is 16 residues long. The CDR3 region is CASSTGSGPMNTEAFF. The CDR3, as DNA: TGCGCCAGCAGCACGGGGTCAGGGCCGATGAACACTGAAGCTTTCTTT.

CDR3 protein: CATQPTSGRFNEQFF. CDR3 bases: TGTGCCACCCAACCAACTAGCGGGAGGTTCAATGAGCAGTTCTTC. The V gene is TRBV24-1, the J gene TRBJ2-1; 12 bases map to TRBD2. The CDR3 totals 15 residues. The trim removed 9 bases at V and 6 bases at J, leaving 8 bases unmatched. Germline-derived CDR1 and CDR2 are KGHDR and SFDVKD.

The V and J genes are TRBV7-2 and TRBJ2-1, with D perhaps TRBD2 (7 bases). V was cut by 8 bases and J by 6 bases, with 11 bases left in between. Germline V gives CDR1 SGHTA, CDR2 FQGNSA. The CDR3 sequence is 12 residues long. The CDR3 DNA reads TGTGCCAGCGGGGGGGCTACCAATGAGCAGTTCTTC. Its translation: CASGGATNEQFF.

This chain links TRBV7-2 with TRBJ2-7, with TRBD2 identical over 10 bases. Germline V gives CDR1 SGHTA, CDR2 FQGNSA. The CDR3 has 18 amino acids. The V segment lost 5 bases and the J segment 4 bases; nucleotides outside the gene matches: 17. CDR3 amino acids: CASSPSGGPSGSTYEQYF. The CDR3 coding sequence is TGTGCCAGCAGCCCCTCAGGGGGCCCTAGCGGGAGCACTTACGAGCAGTACTTC.

This clonotype was observed at least ten times. This chain links TRBV12-3 or TRBV12-4 with TRBJ1-2; D is undetermined. CDR3 length: 14 amino acids. Trimming removed 4 bases from V and 5 bases from J, with 14 bases in between. CDR3 DNA sequence: TGTGCCAGCAGTTCTCAGGACGGTGGGTATGGCTACACCTTC. It specifies CASSSQDGGYGYTF.

This clonotype appeared many times. This chain uses TRBV7-3 with TRBJ1-1; TRBD1 agrees at 9 bases. J lost 1 base, V lost 1 base, and 1 base had no gene match. Looked up from germline, CDR1 is SGHTA and CDR2 is FQGTGA. The CDR3 consists of 15 residues. The CDR3 DNA reads TGTGCCAGCAGCTTAAGGACAGGGGAGAACACTGAAGCTTTCTTT. Its protein product is CASSLRTGENTEAFF.

V usage is TRBV6-5 and J usage is TRBJ1-1, with 7 bases aligning to TRBD1. The V gene's germline CDR1 is MNHEY and CDR2 SVGAGI. Trimming removed 0 bases from V and 3 bases from J; junction bases left unmatched: 10. This CDR3 has 17 amino acids. CDR3 residues: CASSYSLGTVGDTEAFF. The CDR3, as DNA: TGTGCCAGCAGTTACTCTCTAGGGACAGTGGGAGACACTGAAGCTTTCTTT.

The chain links TRBV2 to TRBJ2-3; tentatively, D is TRBD2 (6 bases). Deletions cut 8 bases from V and 6 bases from J, with 18 bases between. Germline V gene data show CDR1 as SNHLY and CDR2 as FYNNEI. The CDR3 has 14 amino acids. This CDR3 is CASLLGLPGDTQYF. CDR3 in DNA: TGTGCCAGCCTACTCGGACTACCCGGGGATACGCAGTATTTT.

The chain has TRBV28 and TRBJ2-3; 7 bases map to TRBD2. J lost 1 base, V lost 3 bases, and 4 bases had no gene match. CDR1 MDHEN and CDR2 SYDVKM come from the germline V gene. The CDR3 spans 15 residues. DNA for the CDR3: TGTGCCAGCAGTTTGTTCAGCGGGGGCACAGATACGCAGTATTTT. It translates to CASSLFSGGTDTQYF.

The V and J genes are TRBV19 and TRBJ1-1; 7 bases agree with TRBD1. Germline V lookup: CDR1 LNHDA, CDR2 SQIVND (reference sequence). The length of the CDR3 is 14 residues. V dropped 7 bases and J dropped 10; count of bases not matched to a gene: 15. The CDR3 protein is CASTPGQSKEVAFF. The CDR3 region has the DNA TGTGCCAGTACCCCGGGACAGTCGAAGGAAGTAGCTTTCTTT.

This clonotype was counted ten times or more. This sequence joins TRBV3-1 and TRBJ2-7; 10 positions agree with TRBD1. CDR3 size: 13 residues. V shed 4 bases, J shed 6 bases, and the junction held 3 bases outside the gene matches. Germline loops: CDR1 LGHDT, CDR2 YNNKEL (reference sequence). CDR3 protein: CASSPRDRGEQYF. CDR3 sequence (DNA): TGTGCCAGCAGCCCTAGGGACAGGGGCGAGCAGTACTTC.

This clonotype was observed many times. This chain uses TRBV6-9 with TRBJ1-4; no clear D gene. V lost 4 bases to trimming and J lost 7 bases, with 19 bases between them. This CDR3 is built from 16 residues. The germline gives CDR1 MNHGY, CDR2 SVAAGI. CDR3 amino acids: CASSFFREPSTEKLFF. The CDR3 coding sequence is TGTGCCAGCAGTTTTTTCCGGGAGCCGTCCACTGAAAAACTGTTTTTT.

This chain links TRBV27 with TRBJ1-5, with 7 bases identical to TRBD1. The CDR3 has 14 residues. The germline gives CDR1 MNHEY, CDR2 SMNVEV (reference sequence). V was pared by 8 bases and J by 3 bases, with 7 bases of the junction left unmatched. CDR3 sequence (DNA): TGTGCCAGCGGTAAGACAGGGCTCAATCAGCCCCAGCATTTT. This codes for CASGKTGLNQPQHF.

This clonotype was seen more than once but under ten times. The chain has TRBV20-1 and TRBJ2-7; TRBD2 aligns across 15 bases. CDR1 is DFQATT, CDR2 SNEGSKA, per germline (reference sequence). V lost 2 bases and J lost 2; bases outside the gene matches: 7. There are 17 residues in the CDR3. The CDR3 coding sequence is TGCAGTGCTAGACTTTTGGGACTAGCGGGGGGCACCTACGAGCAGTACTTC. This codes for CSARLLGLAGGTYEQYF.